This TCR beta chain was recorded in a study of lung T cells in sarcoidosis with Löfgren's syndrome (dated by TCRdb to the late 2010s). Background on the whole study: Sarcoidosis was characterized as a granulomatous disease that mainly affects the lungs and features an accumulation of CD4+ T cells in bronchoalveolar lavage fluid. The repertoire analyses were focused on Lofgren's syndrome patients.

The instrument was an Illumina MiSeq. In TCRdb, the public reads were trimmed at Q25 with fastp and aligned with MiXCR, with productive beta chains retained. Each CDR3 protein appears once, grouped with its most common genes and DNA. The sample table holds 50,000 to 65,000 distinct CDR3 sequences, of which 21% were seen once. 2.3% of the sample is taken by the ten largest. Concerning this clonotype: Its antigen target is currently unknown. No base quality values were provided; no much bigger clone lies one nucleotide off.

The full study reports these points: Recognition of a sarcoidosis-associated antigen was merely suggested, with the antigen itself still putative and unidentified.

Material for sequencing was CD4+ T cells from PBMCs. The sequence was collected from a human donor with sarcoidosis (Löfgren's syndrome or another form), or a control subject (not recorded which).

The base sequence is TGTGCCAGCAGCGTCCAGGCCAGCCAAGAGACCCAGTACTTC. Its translation reads: CASSVQASQETQYF. The sequence links TRBV9 to TRBJ2-5, with the D gene not clear enough to name. The CDR3 sequence holds 14 residues, the cysteine and phenylalanine included. The only DNA kept is the CDR3, 42 bases in frame from the first base. Sequences SGDLS (CDR1) and YYNGEE (CDR2) are obtained from the germline V gene. V is reduced by 2 bases and J by 1 base, leaving a spacing of 9 bases between them.